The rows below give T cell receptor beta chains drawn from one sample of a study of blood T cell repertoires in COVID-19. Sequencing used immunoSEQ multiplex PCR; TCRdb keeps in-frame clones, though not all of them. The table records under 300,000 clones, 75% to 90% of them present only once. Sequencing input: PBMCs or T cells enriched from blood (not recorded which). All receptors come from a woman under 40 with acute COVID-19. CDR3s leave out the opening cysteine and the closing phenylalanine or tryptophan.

CDR3 protein: ASRTALNYGYT; J gene: TRBJ1-2; V gene: TRBV19
CDR3 protein: AGGGDSLSGNTIY; J gene: TRBJ1-3; V gene: TRBV10-1
CDR3 protein: ASSVDGGPYNEQF; J gene: TRBJ2-1; V gene: TRBV9
CDR3 protein: ASSRGRVVSNQPQH; J gene: TRBJ1-5; V gene: TRBV2
CDR3 protein: AISESPVGVGSGYT; J gene: TRBJ1-2; V gene: TRBV10-3
CDR3 protein: ASSVTPAGAYNEQF; J gene: TRBJ2-1; V gene: TRBV10-1
CDR3 protein: ASSMLPGDYGYT; J gene: TRBJ1-2; V gene: TRBV19
CDR3 protein: ASSQGGARTSSYNEQF; J gene: TRBJ2-1; V gene: TRBV4-3
CDR3 protein: ASQTGGHSPLH; J gene: TRBJ1-6; V gene: TRBV19
CDR3 protein: ASSVGENYGYT; J gene: TRBJ1-2; V gene: TRBV2
CDR3 protein: ASSSDATSMRTGELF; J gene: TRBJ2-2; V gene: TRBV11-2
CDR3 protein: ASRLGGLAADSYEQY; J gene: TRBJ2-7; V gene: TRBV7-9
CDR3 protein: ASSQEGGLLDRAYGYT; J gene: TRBJ1-2; V gene: TRBV4-3
CDR3 protein: ASSGTGSSTGELF; J gene: TRBJ2-2; V gene: TRBV2
CDR3 protein: SARGGAGQF; J gene: TRBJ2-1; V gene: TRBV20-1
CDR3 protein: ATQGVTNTEAF; J gene: TRBJ1-1; V gene: TRBV6-5
CDR3 protein: ASSEFPPGGYNEQF; J gene: TRBJ2-1; V gene: TRBV10-1
CDR3 protein: ASSQGLLITYEQY; J gene: TRBJ2-7; V gene: TRBV3-1/TRBV3-2
CDR3 protein: ASSQDRLEGASGANVLT; J gene: TRBJ2-6; V gene: TRBV4-3
CDR3 protein: ASSFASGTYNEQF; J gene: TRBJ2-1; V gene: TRBV5-1
CDR3 protein: ASSTKTGSYEQY; J gene: TRBJ2-7; V gene: TRBV11-1
CDR3 protein: ASSYAYRLAGGHNEQF; J gene: TRBJ2-1; V gene: TRBV6-2/TRBV6-3